Following are 15 T cell receptor beta chains from one sample sequenced in a study of shared clonotypes between healthy human individuals. TCRdb keeps only in-frame clones here, not all; method: immunoSEQ multiplex PCR. The table has approximately 530,000 clones, about 96% seen once. Source material: naive CD4+ T cells sorted from blood. Indicated subset: CD45RA+ positively selected. The receptors come from a young woman in good health.

V and J are TRBV18 and TRBJ1-4; D is uncertain. From germline, CDR1 is KGHSH and CDR2 LQKENI. The CDR3 length is 15 residues. Trimming pared 2 bases from V and 5 bases from J, leaving 12 bases between. CDR3 amino acids: CASSPLRAENEKLFF. CDR3 in DNA: TGTGCCAGCTCACCATTGAGGGCAGAGAATGAAAAACTGTTTTTT.

This sequence joins TRBV28 and TRBJ2-3, with 9 bases fitting TRBD1. Looked up from germline, CDR1 is MDHEN and CDR2 is SYDVKM. V dropped 1 base and J dropped 7; count of bases not matched to a gene: 6. The CDR3 has 15 residues. DNA for the CDR3: TGTGCCAGCAGTTTATCGGGACAGGGAAAGCATACGCAGTATTTT. This gives the protein CASSLSGQGKHTQYF.

The V call is TRBV5-1, the J call TRBJ2-7, with a weak D call TRBD2 (5 bases). Germline CDR1 is SGHRS and CDR2 is YFSETQ. This CDR3 is built from 15 residues. The ends were cut back, 6 bases at V and 5 bases at J, with 21 bases in the middle. CDR3 region: CASTLLPGNGNEQYF. CDR3 coding DNA: TGCGCCAGCACCCTCCTGCCGGGAAATGGCAACGAGCAGTACTTC.

The chain employs TRBV5-4 and TRBJ2-6; possibly TRBD1 for D (5 bases). Per germline, CDR1 SGHNT and CDR2 YYREEE (reference sequence). Trimming left V 0 bases short and J 0 bases short, with 10 bases between. There are 17 residues in the CDR3. The CDR3: CASSLGDQGSGANVLTF. The CDR3 nucleotides are TGTGCCAGCAGCTTGGGTGACCAGGGCTCTGGGGCCAACGTCCTGACTTTC.

CDR3 amino acids: CASSHPGSNYGYTF. CDR3 DNA: TGCGCCAGCAGTCACCCGGGGTCTAACTATGGCTACACCTTC. V and J are TRBV23-1 and TRBJ1-2; no firm D call. TRBV23-1 is labeled an ORF, and its function is uncertain. The CDR3 is made up of 14 amino acids. Trimming cost V 3 bases and J 0 bases, with 8 bases left between them.

This chain links TRBV7-3 with TRBJ2-3; D gene uncertain. The CDR3 loop spans 15 amino acids. Germline CDR1 and CDR2: SGHTA and FQGTGA. Between the trimmed V and J ends, which lost 0 bases and 5 bases, there was a span of 12 bases. CDR3 residues: CASSLTDTLGDTQYF. CDR3 nucleotide sequence: TGTGCCAGCAGCTTAACCGATACGTTGGGAGATACGCAGTATTTT.

Turning to this clone: This specimen includes other DNA sequences encoding the same CDR3. The chain employs TRBV28 and TRBJ2-3; TRBD2 matches 8 bases. The CDR3 extends over 14 amino acids. V shed 2 bases, J shed 4 bases, and the junction held 2 bases outside the gene matches. Germline CDR1 MDHEN, CDR2 SYDVKM. The CDR3 loop reads CASSLAGGPDTQYF. CDR3 nucleotides: TGTGCCAGCAGTTTAGCGGGAGGCCCAGATACGCAGTATTTT.

The chain links TRBV27 to TRBJ1-3, with 9 bases identical to TRBD1. From germline, CDR1 is MNHEY and CDR2 SMNVEV (reference sequence). V trimming: 3 bases; J trimming: 0 bases; junction bases outside the gene matches: 3. The CDR3 length is 16 residues. The CDR3 region is CASSFGDRVSGNTIYF. For the CDR3, the DNA is TGTGCCAGCAGTTTCGGGGACAGGGTCTCTGGAAACACCATATATTTT.

J is TRBJ2-1 and V is TRBV5-1; tentative D call: TRBD2 (5 bases). Trimming removed 0 bases from V and 9 bases from J, with 7 bases in between. The CDR3 runs to 12 residues. In germline, CDR1 is SGHRS, CDR2 YFSETQ. CDR3 amino acids: CASSLEGSEQFF. CDR3 DNA: TGCGCCAGCAGCTTGGAAGGGAGTGAGCAGTTCTTC.

The chain links TRBV27 to TRBJ1-1; 9 bases are shared with TRBD1. The CDR3 contains 15 residues. The V segment lost 3 bases and the J segment 5 bases; nucleotides outside the gene matches: 7. Germline CDR1 reads MNHEY; CDR2 reads SMNVEV (reference sequence). CDR3: CASSFWTGVRTEAFF. CDR3 nucleotides: TGTGCCAGCAGTTTCTGGACAGGGGTGAGGACTGAAGCTTTCTTT.

The CDR3 reads CASSLQSRGVRDEQFF. The CDR3 coding sequence is TGTGCCAGCAGCTTGCAGAGCAGGGGGGTAAGGGATGAGCAGTTCTTC. The chain is built from TRBV5-4 and TRBJ2-1; TRBD1 might be the D (7 bases). V was trimmed by 1 base and J by 8 bases, leaving 19 bases between them. From germline, CDR1 is SGHNT and CDR2 YYREEE (reference sequence). This CDR3 contains 16 residues.

This clone was counted between two and nine times. This chain uses TRBV10-3 with TRBJ2-7, with D perhaps TRBD1 or TRBD2 (5 bases each). This CDR3 has 12 residues. The V gene's germline CDR1 is ENHRY and CDR2 SYGVKD. V was pared by 3 bases and J by 4 bases, with 7 bases between. The CDR3 DNA reads as TGTGCCATCAGTGAAGGGGAGTACGAGCAGTACTTC. Translated, it gives CAISEGEYEQYF.

V is TRBV6-6 and J is TRBJ2-2, with D unclear. Trimming stripped 8 bases from V and 4 bases from J, with 11 bases between. In germline, CDR1 is MNHNY, CDR2 SVGAGI (reference sequence). This CDR3 contains 13 residues. The CDR3 spells CASVPDSTGELFF. The CDR3 DNA follows: TGTGCCAGCGTGCCCGACTCCACCGGGGAGCTGTTTTTT.

The chain is built from TRBV5-5 and TRBJ1-1; unclear D gene. V was pared by 3 bases and J by 1 base, with 7 bases between. Germline V gives CDR1 SGHKS, CDR2 YYEKEE (reference sequence). CDR3 size: 13 residues. CDR3 in DNA: TGTGCCAGCAGCTCGAACTGGAACACTGAAGCTTTCTTT. Translated, it gives CASSSNWNTEAFF.

The chain joins TRBV27 to TRBJ1-1, with a weak D call TRBD1 (5 bases). The V gene's germline CDR1 is MNHEY and CDR2 SMNVEV (reference sequence). Trimming removed 6 bases at V and 1 base at J, with 9 bases between. The CDR3 is made up of 13 amino acids. The CDR3 protein is CASSPGQNTEAFF. The CDR3 nucleotides read TGTGCCAGCAGCCCTGGACAGAACACTGAAGCTTTCTTT.